This paragraph reports one T cell receptor (beta chain). Its binding antigen is unknown. There are no base qualities to consult, and no much larger clone falls within one base. The entry originates in a study of cytomegalovirus exposure and HLA in healthy donors (dated by TCRdb to 2017 to 2019). Context from the whole study: In an earlier analysis of approximately 500 of the donors, roughly 300 Gb of sequence data and some 100 million unique TCR beta sequences from 180 million or so T cells were reported. Around 320 gigabases of sequencing data and 70 million to 100 million unique TCR sequences were included in an early release covering under 650 HLA-typed donors. The genetic ancestry cluster associated with self-reported Caucasian donors included approximately 85% of the 398 genotyped donors. The study was designed to test whether signatures of past pathogen exposure could be identified by cataloging public T cell receptors. The study profiled the T cell repertoires of under 850 subjects by immunosequencing and related them to cytomegalovirus serostatus. Besides the first cohort of roughly 700 subjects, a separate validation cohort made up of 120 different subjects was used. To predict cytomegalovirus infection status, the study brought together high-throughput TCR immunosequencing, statistical association of individual TCRs with disease status, and machine learning. In a later analysis, previously published TCR beta repertoires from 550 to 750 donors were re-analyzed and high-resolution HLA genotyping was added so that TCR occurrence patterns could be studied. In the later analysis, no new phenotypic data were used to find candidate immune exposures; instead, reliance was placed on TCR beta sequences and their occurrence across donors. An earlier analysis of 587 of the donors used high-throughput TCR beta sequencing to judge whether each TCR beta V gene segment behaved as functional or pseudogenic. Alongside the repertoire data, information on donor age, sex, ethnicity and CMV serostatus was compiled. Genome-wide SNP genotypes for about three fifths of the roughly 700 donors were used in a later genetic analysis, which treated that subset as a discovery cohort. All discovery cohort repertoires had been generated using a single sequencing platform. Class I and class II HLA loci were covered by the typing at four-digit resolution. Typing coverage differed by locus: A, B, C, DRB1 and DQB1 were typed in about 629-630 donors, DQA1 in approximately 520, DPA1 in around 610, and DPB1 in approximately 450. Because of strong linkage in the cohort, roughly five DR-DQ haplotypes were treated as single units for association and clustering. Among 398 genotyped donors of the cohort, an average of around 250,000 unique TCR beta nucleotide sequences was sequenced per donor, of which about 19% were non-productive.

In total, approximately 610 healthy bone marrow donors made up the cohort. At the time of sampling, all cohort members were nominally healthy, though unrecorded immune exposures were likely present. The donor was CMV seronegative and belonged to the group of under 400 seronegative cohort members. A peripheral blood sample was provided by each donor, and peripheral blood mononuclear cells were used for TCR beta sequencing. Genomic DNA extraction from the blood cell samples was performed with the Qiagen DNeasy Blood Extraction Kit. Here is what the overall study found, with its caveats: The study listed over 150 TCR beta chains as associated with cytomegalovirus. In an earlier analysis of some 550 of the donors, most TCR beta V segments were observed in productive rearrangements about 90% or about 30% of the time, broadly matching IMGT annotations. The cohort was sequenced for TCR beta chains only, and without alpha or paired-chain data the features that could be detected were limited. Compared with equally common non-associated chains, HLA-associated TCR beta chains in a later analysis were more clonally expanded and had lower generation probabilities. In vitro tests confirmed that three of the cytomegalovirus-associated TCR beta chains recognize cytomegalovirus antigens. Assigning TCR associations to individual alleles was difficult when HLA alleles, especially DR and DQ, strongly co-occurred. A further reported finding was that TCR beta sequences accurately predicted the HLA-A and HLA-B alleles for most subjects in the first cohort. Roughly uniform sequencing depth across donors was assumed in presence/absence analyses, although this assumption may not hold. At a false discovery rate of 0.05, a later analysis linked 16,951 TCR beta sequences to specific HLA alleles. Because some donors lacked HLA typing at each locus, the association tests relied only on the typed subset. According to a later analysis, parvovirus B19, influenza, CMV and Epstein-Barr virus appeared linked to several top co-occurrence clusters. A cluster of highly shared sequence variants was judged likely to be a technical artifact of the sequencing pipeline. In both the original and validation cohorts, the classifier was reported to diagnose cytomegalovirus status with high specificity and sensitivity. According to a later genetic analysis, donors in an Asian-associated ancestry cluster had fewer N-insertions in productive TCRs than the approximately 650-donor mean. Correlated functional status among segregating V segments might be attributable to linkage disequilibrium, but an unknown experimental factor could not be ruled out. According to the authors, the approach could potentially be generalized to other disease states and immunological phenotypes. The 87-base-pair reads could not distinguish some IMGT-functional V segments, including TRBV6-2 and TRBV6-3, so those segments were excluded. According to a later analysis, most CMV-associated TCR beta chains appeared to be HLA-restricted, and the HLA associations seemed to be driven largely by CMV exposure. Because counts were too low, about 18 rarely observed V segments, including chromosome 9 orphons, were excluded from the earlier analysis of 587 of the donors. In a later analysis, TCR association rates were found to vary across HLA loci, with the most associated TCRs seen for DRB1 alleles and the fewest for HLA-C alleles. In a later genetic analysis, a missense DCLRE1C variant was associated with V-gene and J-gene trimming of TCR beta chains, and the association was replicated in an independent cohort. CMV serostatus was the only immune exposure information available for the cohort. Most TCR sequences were observed very rarely across donors, whereas some public TCRs were present in many individuals.

The method was the immunoSEQ multiplex PCR assay. For the multiplex PCR, a mixture combining 60 forward primers for TCR Vbeta segments and 13 reverse primers for TCR Jbeta segments was used. The CDR3 region of rearranged TCR beta genes was amplified from genomic DNA by a multiplex PCR assay. The Illumina HiSeq System was used to sequence the amplified TCR beta libraries as 87-base-pair reads. The original methods were these. Across the 500 to 750 repertoires, a later analysis counted roughly 84 million unique TCR beta chains, 9.5 million to 12 million of which were shared by at least two donors. Raw reads were error-corrected and collapsed into unique sequences with a nearest-neighbor algorithm that merged closely related sequences to remove PCR and sequencing errors. CDR3 sequences were aligned to IMGT reference sequences to assign V, D and J gene segments. For a sequence to be retained, at least a six-nucleotide match to both a V gene segment and a J gene segment was required. A rearrangement was called productive if the CDR3 had no stop codons and remained in frame with V and J, and every other rearrangement was called non-productive. Following IMGT convention, CDR3 was defined as the stretch from the second conserved V-encoded cysteine to the conserved J-encoded phenylalanine. The earlier analysis of about 530 of the donors excluded any sequence lacking an unambiguous match to a single V gene segment. An earlier analysis of fewer than 750 of the donors classified V segments as functional when productive rearrangements were above 56.7% and as segregating when the standard deviation between donors was above 5%. A statistical classification framework was developed to diagnose cytomegalovirus status using the catalog of TCR beta chain sequences. In a later analysis, TCR nucleotide sequences were compared against IMGT/GENE-DB human TR gene sequences so that V and J genes could be assigned. Using the TCRdist pipeline, a later analysis assigned CDR3 sequences along with most-parsimonious VDJ recombination scenarios. In a later analysis, every TCR beta chain was defined by the combination of its CDR3 amino acid sequence and its V-gene family, and reads without a unique V-gene family were dropped. To address suspected cross-contamination and a sequencing artifact, a later analysis removed around 600 highly shared, low-generation-probability nucleotide sequences. A later analysis calculated a clonal expansion index for each public chain from normalized within-repertoire ranks of inferred template counts. Generation probabilities in a later analysis came from a VDJ recombination model fitted to out-of-frame rearrangements, and those results were checked against IGoR. In a later analysis, hypergeometric tests were used to score TCR-TCR, TCR-HLA and TCR-CMV co-occurrence, with a repertoire-size bias correction applied to TCR pairs. False discovery rates were estimated in a later analysis by permuting HLA or CMV assignments 20 times. In a later analysis, co-occurring TCRs were grouped using DBSCAN, and TCRdist sequence similarity was added for clustering within HLA-allele-positive subsets. Repertoires with fewer than 30,000 or more than 120,000 public chains, plus five repertoires with anomalous nucleotide sharing, were excluded from co-occurrence clustering. As stored in TCRdb, this immuneACCESS dataset retains in-frame rearrangements with V and J assigned. A fraction of the clones does not appear; measured against another copy, unresolved V genes explain less than half of the discrepancy, and the remainder lacks a known reason. The V and J calls and the clone size are those of that table, but D and trimming were determined from the DNA. The table for this sample lists 100,000 to 150,000 clones; about 81% of them were counted only once. Roughly 1.1% of the sample is held by the ten biggest clonotypes.

As encoded in the germline V gene, CDR1 is SGHRS while CDR2 is YFSETQ. The CDR3 covers 15 residues, taking in both the cysteine and the phenylalanine. Left in the record is the CDR3 DNA by itself, 45 bases read in frame from the first base. The junction carries 18 bases between V and J, which are trimmed by 5 bases and 4 bases respectively. The receptor was derived from a woman aged 30 to 39 in good health and CMV-seronegative. The chain links TRBV5-1 with TRBJ2-5; TRBD2 is possibly the D segment (6 matching bases). The sample taken for sequencing was PBMCs. CDR3 loop: CASSPGGLARETQYF. DNA sequence: TGCGCCAGCAGTCCCGGGGGTCTAGCCCGAGAGACCCAGTACTTC.